These T cell receptor beta chains were read from a single sample in a study of CD8+ T cells in alopecia areata. Profiling relied on immunoSEQ multiplex PCR, and the TCRdb table lists in-frame clones only, not all of them. The profile shows about 150,000 clones, less than 65% of them singletons. Source material: CD8+ T cells sorted from blood. The receptor source for this set is a human donor in good health. CDR3s include the opening cysteine and the closing phenylalanine or tryptophan. Fields, in order: CDR3 DNA, CDR3 protein, D gene, V gene, J gene, clone size. The D gene is left open where the match is weak. Size is stated for part of the rows, as once, few or many counts, or as a class when the clone is expanded.

DNA: TGTGCCTGGAGTCTATACAATGAGCAGTTCTTC; CDR3: CAWSLYNEQFF; D: -; V: TRBV30; J: TRBJ2-1; size: once
DNA: TGTGCCAGCAGTTTGGCAAACATTCAGTACTTC; CDR3: CASSLANIQYF; D: -; V: TRBV28; J: TRBJ2-4; size: -
DNA: TGCAGCGTTGAGGTCAGGGTGAATGAGCAGTTCTTC; CDR3: CSVEVRVNEQFF; D: -; V: TRBV29-1; J: TRBJ2-1; size: once
DNA: TGTGCCAGCAGCTTGAGGACAGGGAGCTCCTACGAGCAGTACTTC; CDR3: CASSLRTGSSYEQYF; D: TRBD1; V: TRBV5-5; J: TRBJ2-7; size: medium-sized
DNA: TGTGCCATCCGTCGGGGCAGGGGGCATACCACTGAAGCTTTCTTT; CDR3: CAIRRGRGHTTEAFF; D: TRBD1; V: TRBV13; J: TRBJ1-1; size: once
DNA: TGTGCCTGGAGGGATGGGAGGTCTGGCTACACCTTC; CDR3: CAWRDGRSGYTF; D: -; V: TRBV30; J: TRBJ1-2; size: -
DNA: TGTGCCAGCAGGTACGGGGAGCAGTTCTTC; CDR3: CASRYGEQFF; D: -; V: TRBV11-2; J: TRBJ2-1; size: -
DNA: TGTGCCAGCAGTTACTCTCCTCAACTCACAGATACGCAGTATTTT; CDR3: CASSYSPQLTDTQYF; D: -; V: TRBV6-5; J: TRBJ2-3; size: -
DNA: TGTGCCAGCAGTTTAATCAGTGGTGGCGCTGACAATGAGCAGTTCTTC; CDR3: CASSLISGGADNEQFF; D: -; V: TRBV28; J: TRBJ2-1; size: -
DNA: TGTGCCAGCAGCCCTGGACAGGGAGTTTACAATGAGCAGTTCTTC; CDR3: CASSPGQGVYNEQFF; D: TRBD1; V: TRBV7-9; J: TRBJ2-1; size: -
DNA: TGTGCCAGCAGCTTTGAAGGGCAGCCCCAGCATTTT; CDR3: CASSFEGQPQHF; D: -; V: TRBV7-9; J: TRBJ1-5; size: -
DNA: TGCAGCGTTGAACGGAGGGGGCGGTCGGGCTACGAGCAGTACTTC; CDR3: CSVERRGRSGYEQYF; D: -; V: TRBV29-1; J: TRBJ2-7; size: -
DNA: TGCAGCGTCCTGGAGGGGCTCGGGTATGTTACTTTT; CDR3: CSVLEGLGYVTF; D: -; V: TRBV29-1; J: TRBJ1-4; size: once
DNA: TGCAGCGTCCGGGACGGATACTCCTACGAGCAGTACTTC; CDR3: CSVRDGYSYEQYF; D: -; V: TRBV29-1; J: TRBJ2-7; size: -
DNA: TGTGCTAGCAGCCCACTGGTACCTGAGCAGTTCTTC; CDR3: CASSPLVPEQFF; D: -; V: TRBV7-7; J: TRBJ2-1; size: -
DNA: TGTGCCAGCCAGGATCAGAACGATGAGCAGTTCTTC; CDR3: CASQDQNDEQFF; D: -; V: TRBV7-9; J: TRBJ2-1; size: -
DNA: TGTGCCAGCAGTGAAGGAGTTCTCGCGGCAGGCAAGTCGAGGGAGACCCAGTACTTC; CDR3: CASSEGVLAAGKSRETQYF; D: -; V: TRBV6-1; J: TRBJ2-5; size: -
DNA: TGTGCCTGGACCAGGGGGTTTGGCACTGAAGCTTTCTTT; CDR3: CAWTRGFGTEAFF; D: TRBD1; V: TRBV30; J: TRBJ1-1; size: -
DNA: TGTGCCAGCAGTTCGGGTGATCGGAATCAGCCCCAGCATTTT; CDR3: CASSSGDRNQPQHF; D: -; V: TRBV27; J: TRBJ1-5; size: -
DNA: TGCGCCAGCAGCCCCTGGGTAGCCGCAGATACGCAGTATTTT; CDR3: CASSPWVAADTQYF; D: -; V: TRBV4-1; J: TRBJ2-3; size: -
DNA: TGTGCCAGCAGCGTAGCGGACAGCCAAGAGACCCAGTACTTC; CDR3: CASSVADSQETQYF; D: -; V: TRBV9; J: TRBJ2-5; size: -
DNA: TGTGCCAGCAGTGAACGCCGGGGCTACGAGCAGTACTTC; CDR3: CASSERRGYEQYF; D: -; V: TRBV25-1; J: TRBJ2-7; size: -
DNA: TGTGCCAGCAGTACCGGGGGCCCGGACACAGATACGCAGTATTTT; CDR3: CASSTGGPDTDTQYF; D: -; V: TRBV6-1; J: TRBJ2-3; size: -
DNA: TGTGCCAGCACCGATGGACACCTGACTGGCGGGGTCTATGGCTACACCTTC; CDR3: CASTDGHLTGGVYGYTF; D: -; V: TRBV9; J: TRBJ1-2; size: -
DNA: TGTGCCAGCAGCGTGGGGACGGGGGGTGGCTACACCTTC; CDR3: CASSVGTGGGYTF; D: -; V: TRBV9; J: TRBJ1-2; size: -
DNA: TGTGCCAGCAGCGGTAGCGGGGGCCCCTCGGATGAGCAGTTCTTC; CDR3: CASSGSGGPSDEQFF; D: TRBD2; V: TRBV9; J: TRBJ2-1; size: -
DNA: TGTGCCAGCAGCATCGGGGTATACGAGCAGTACTTC; CDR3: CASSIGVYEQYF; D: -; V: TRBV11-2; J: TRBJ2-7; size: -
DNA: TGCGCCAGCAGCCCCTGGGAGAGCCAGGGGCCAGATACGCAGTATTTT; CDR3: CASSPWESQGPDTQYF; D: -; V: TRBV5-1; J: TRBJ2-3; size: -
DNA: TGTGCCAGCAGTCCACAGGGCCCCAGCGAGCAGTACTTC; CDR3: CASSPQGPSEQYF; D: -; V: TRBV6-6; J: TRBJ2-7; size: large
DNA: TGCAGCGTTGAAGGCGGGACAGCTAACACCGGGGAGCTGTTTTTT; CDR3: CSVEGGTANTGELFF; D: -; V: TRBV29-1; J: TRBJ2-2; size: -
DNA: TGCAGCGTTTCCTTTGCGGAGCTCGACTACAATGAGCAGTTCTTC; CDR3: CSVSFAELDYNEQFF; D: -; V: TRBV29-1; J: TRBJ2-1; size: few
DNA: TGTGCCAGCAGCCCCCGGCAACTGGGTACCGGGGAGCTGTTTTTT; CDR3: CASSPRQLGTGELFF; D: -; V: TRBV13; J: TRBJ2-2; size: -
DNA: TGTGCCAGCAGTGACGACAGGACCTACACAGATACGCAGTATTTT; CDR3: CASSDDRTYTDTQYF; D: -; V: TRBV2; J: TRBJ2-3; size: -
DNA: TGTGCCAGCAGTGCTGCCGACGTCTTGGGCACTGAAGCTTTCTTT; CDR3: CASSAADVLGTEAFF; D: -; V: TRBV25-1; J: TRBJ1-1; size: -
DNA: TGCGCCAGCAGCTCGAATAGAGTCCACGAGCAGTACTTC; CDR3: CASSSNRVHEQYF; D: -; V: TRBV5-1; J: TRBJ2-7; size: few
DNA: TGTGCCAGCTCACCCGAAGTGGGGGGACTAGTCTCCGAGCAGTACTTC; CDR3: CASSPEVGGLVSEQYF; D: TRBD2; V: TRBV18; J: TRBJ2-7; size: -